This note documents a single T cell receptor beta chain sequence. The sample originates from a study of OX40 agonist ivuxolimab in advanced cancers. Study in general: A male proportion of 70% to 90% was recorded, with mean age around 64 years and range roughly 23 to 90.

Germline CDR1 SGHRS, CDR2 YFSETQ. Unmatched junction bases numbered 8, after V lost 6 bases and J lost 6 bases. This CDR3 is built from 15 residues. Profiling relied on immunoSEQ multiplex PCR, and the TCRdb table lists in-frame clones only, not all of them. The repertoire includes 17,000 or so clones, around four fifths of them detected once, and under 30% sits in the top ten. This clonotype was sampled from an adult with an advanced solid tumor such as melanoma, head and neck, liver or kidney cancer. Specimen: CD4+ or CD8+ T cells sorted from blood, collected in a trial of the OX40 agonist ivuxolimab. This sequence joins TRBV5-1 and TRBJ2-1, with 11 bases that match TRBD1. This CDR3 is CASTRRDRGINEQFF. CDR3 nucleotides: TGCGCCAGCACCCGCCGGGACAGGGGGATCAATGAGCAGTTCTTC. Variable domain in full (rest from reference TRBV5-1 and TRBJ2-1): KAGVTQTPRYLIKTRGQQVTLSCSPISGHRSVSWYQQTPGQGLQFLFEYFSETQRNKGNFPGRFSGRQFSNSRSEMNVSTLELGDSALYLCASTRRDRGINEQFFGPGTRLTVL.